The T cell receptor beta chain described here comes from a study of identical twins. Study conclusions and caveats: Conclusions relied on cross-sectional statistical analysis, not following the same donors. Insertions were fewer in abundant cord blood beta clonotypes, whereas memory repertoires showed none of this pattern.

CDR1 and CDR2 from the germline V gene are MRHNA and SNTAGT. V gave up 2 bases and J gave up 3 bases; unmatched junction bases: 3. The CDR3 spans 16 residues. With template switching, a universal primer site was added, and the cDNA carried unique molecular identifiers. TCRdb independently ran MiXCR on the 5' RACE reads; one entry per CDR3 protein. The sample lists 250,000 or so distinct CDR3 sequences, around 7% seen once, with around 3.4% in the top ten. With no exceptions, donors were healthy Caucasians. As for this clonotype: The antigen remains undetermined.

The sample was also reused in another study, on yellow fever vaccine responses in identical twins.

The chain is built from TRBV6-4 and TRBJ2-2, with TRBD2 matching 10 bases. The sample comprised memory (CD45RO+) T cells sorted from blood. This TCR came from a woman younger than 30 in good health. CDR3 sequence: CASSDTGTSDTGELFF. The CDR3, as DNA: TGTGCCAGCAGTGACACAGGGACTAGCGACACCGGGGAGCTGTTTTTT.